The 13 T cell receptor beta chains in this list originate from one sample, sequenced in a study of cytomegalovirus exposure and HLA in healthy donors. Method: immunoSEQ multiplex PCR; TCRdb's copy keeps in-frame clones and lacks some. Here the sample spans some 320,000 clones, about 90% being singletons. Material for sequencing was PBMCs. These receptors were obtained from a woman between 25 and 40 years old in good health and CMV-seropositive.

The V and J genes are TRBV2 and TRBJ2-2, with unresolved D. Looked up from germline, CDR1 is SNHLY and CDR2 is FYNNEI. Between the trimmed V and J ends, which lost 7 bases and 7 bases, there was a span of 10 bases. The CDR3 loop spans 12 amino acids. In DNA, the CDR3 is TGTGCCAGCAATTTAGTAAACGGGGAGCTGTTTTTT. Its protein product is CASNLVNGELFF.

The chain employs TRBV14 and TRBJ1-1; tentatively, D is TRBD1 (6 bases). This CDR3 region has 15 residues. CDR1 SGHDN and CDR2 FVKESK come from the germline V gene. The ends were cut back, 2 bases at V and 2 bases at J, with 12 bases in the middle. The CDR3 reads CASSQRGLINTEAFF. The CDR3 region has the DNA TGTGCCAGCAGCCAAAGGGGGTTGATTAACACTGAAGCTTTCTTT.

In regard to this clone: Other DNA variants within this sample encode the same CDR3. The CDR3 DNA sequence: TGTGCCAGCAGCGTCAGAGGTAGGGACACTGAAGCTTTCTTT. As protein: CASSVRGRDTEAFF. This sequence joins TRBV9 and TRBJ1-1; D remains unclear. This CDR3 comprises 14 residues. CDR1 and CDR2 (germline): SGDLS, YYNGEE. The V gene lost 2 bases and the J gene lost 3 bases, with 11 bases spanning the gap. Together with reference TRBV9 and TRBJ1-1, the CDR3 gives the full variable domain: DSGVTQTPKHLITATGQRVTLRCSPRSGDLSVYWYQQSLDQGLQFLIQYYNGEERAKGNILERFSAQQFPDLHSELNLSSLELGDSALYFCASSVRGRDTEAFFGQGTRLTVV.

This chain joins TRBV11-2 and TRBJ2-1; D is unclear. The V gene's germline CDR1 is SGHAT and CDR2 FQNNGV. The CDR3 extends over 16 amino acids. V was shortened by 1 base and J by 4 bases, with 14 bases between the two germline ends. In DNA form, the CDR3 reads TGTGCCAGCAGCTTAGCCGGGTCACAGAGTTACAATGAGCAGTTCTTC. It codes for CASSLAGSQSYNEQFF. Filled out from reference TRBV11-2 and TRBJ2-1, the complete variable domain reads EAGVAQSPRYKIIEKRQSVAFWCNPISGHATLYWYQQILGQGPKLLIQFQNNGVVDDSQLPKDRFSAERLKGVDSTLKIQPAKLEDSAVYLCASSLAGSQSYNEQFFGPGTRLTVL.

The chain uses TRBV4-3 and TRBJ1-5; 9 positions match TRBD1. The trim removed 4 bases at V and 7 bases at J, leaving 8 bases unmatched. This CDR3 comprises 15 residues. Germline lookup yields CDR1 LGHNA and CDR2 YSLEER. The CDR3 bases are TGCGCCAGCAGCCGAACAGGGGGCTACGGACAGCCCCAGCATTTT. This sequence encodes CASSRTGGYGQPQHF.

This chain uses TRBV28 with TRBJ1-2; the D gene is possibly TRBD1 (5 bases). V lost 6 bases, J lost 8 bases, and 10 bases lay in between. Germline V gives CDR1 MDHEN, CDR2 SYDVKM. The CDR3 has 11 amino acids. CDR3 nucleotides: TGTGCCAGCAGCTCAGGGTTCGGCTACACCTTC. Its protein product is CASSSGFGYTF.

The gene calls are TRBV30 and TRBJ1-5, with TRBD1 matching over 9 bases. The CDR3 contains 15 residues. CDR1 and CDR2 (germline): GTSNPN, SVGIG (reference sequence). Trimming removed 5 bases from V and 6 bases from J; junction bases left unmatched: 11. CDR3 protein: CAWGTGRSAAQPQHF. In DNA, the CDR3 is TGTGCCTGGGGGACAGGGAGATCGGCAGCTCAGCCCCAGCATTTT.

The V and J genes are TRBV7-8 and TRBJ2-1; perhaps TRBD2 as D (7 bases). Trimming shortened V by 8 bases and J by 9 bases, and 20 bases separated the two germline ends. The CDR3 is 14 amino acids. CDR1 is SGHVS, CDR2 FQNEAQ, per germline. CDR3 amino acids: CASGRGALMVEQFF. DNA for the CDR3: TGTGCCAGCGGGAGGGGGGCCCTAATGGTTGAGCAGTTCTTC.

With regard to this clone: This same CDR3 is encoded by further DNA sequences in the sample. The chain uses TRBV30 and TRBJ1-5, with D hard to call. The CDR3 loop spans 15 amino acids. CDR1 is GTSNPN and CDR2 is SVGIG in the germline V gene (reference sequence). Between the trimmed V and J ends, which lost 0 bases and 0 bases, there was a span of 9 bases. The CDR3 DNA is TGTGCCTGGAGTGTCTGGGGTGATAGCAATCAGCCCCAGCATTTT. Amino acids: CAWSVWGDSNQPQHF.

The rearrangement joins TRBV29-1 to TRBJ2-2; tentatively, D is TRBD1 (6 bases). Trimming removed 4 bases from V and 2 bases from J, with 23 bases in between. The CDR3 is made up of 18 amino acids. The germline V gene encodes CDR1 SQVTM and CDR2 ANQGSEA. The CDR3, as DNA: TGCAGCGTTGTGTGGGCAGGGGCGACGACAGAAAACACCGGGGAGCTGTTTTTT. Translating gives CSVVWAGATTENTGELFF.

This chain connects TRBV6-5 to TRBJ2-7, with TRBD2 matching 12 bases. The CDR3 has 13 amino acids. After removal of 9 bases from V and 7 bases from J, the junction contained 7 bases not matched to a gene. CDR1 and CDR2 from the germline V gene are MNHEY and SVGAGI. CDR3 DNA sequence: TGTGCCAGTAGACTAGCGGGAGAGGGAGAGCAGTACTTC. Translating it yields CASRLAGEGEQYF.

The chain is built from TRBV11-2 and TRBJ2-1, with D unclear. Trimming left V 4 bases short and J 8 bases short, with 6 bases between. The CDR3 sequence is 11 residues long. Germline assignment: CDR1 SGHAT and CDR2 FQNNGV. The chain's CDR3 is CASSSADEQFF. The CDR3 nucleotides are TGTGCCAGCAGCTCGGCTGATGAGCAGTTCTTC.

CDR3 nucleotide sequence: TGTGCCAGCAGTGCTTTCGGTGGGGTAAGCCGCGAGCAGTACTTC. The encoded protein is CASSAFGGVSREQYF. The chain carries TRBV2 and TRBJ2-7, with no clear D. The CDR3 has 15 amino acids. With 4 bases removed from V and 6 bases from J, the gap between germline ends came to 19 bases. CDR1 is SNHLY and CDR2 is FYNNEI in the germline V gene.